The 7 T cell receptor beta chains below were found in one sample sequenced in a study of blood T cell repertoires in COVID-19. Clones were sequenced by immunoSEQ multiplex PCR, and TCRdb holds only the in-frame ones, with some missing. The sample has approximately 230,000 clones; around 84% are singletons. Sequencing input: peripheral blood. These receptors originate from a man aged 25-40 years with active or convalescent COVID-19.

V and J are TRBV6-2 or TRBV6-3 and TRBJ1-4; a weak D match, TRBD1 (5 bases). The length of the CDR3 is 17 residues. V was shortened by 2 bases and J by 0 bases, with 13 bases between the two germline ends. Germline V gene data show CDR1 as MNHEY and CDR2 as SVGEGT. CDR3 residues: CASSYRLQGTTNEKLFF. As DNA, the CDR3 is TGTGCCAGCAGTTACCGACTTCAGGGAACAACTAATGAAAAACTGTTTTTT.

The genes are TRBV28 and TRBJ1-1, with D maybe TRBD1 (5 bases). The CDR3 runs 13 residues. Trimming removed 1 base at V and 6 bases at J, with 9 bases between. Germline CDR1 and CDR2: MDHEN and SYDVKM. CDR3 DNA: TGTGCCAGCAGTTTATTCAGGGTATCTGAAGCTTTCTTT. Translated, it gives CASSLFRVSEAFF.

CDR3: CASSYGVGGGYEQYF. The CDR3 DNA is TGTGCCAGCAGTTACGGTGTGGGAGGGGGATACGAGCAGTACTTC. The rearrangement links TRBV6-5 to TRBJ2-7, with TRBD2 as a possible D gene (7 bases). The germline V gene encodes CDR1 MNHEY and CDR2 SVGAGI. The germline V and J ends were trimmed by 2 bases and 4 bases, with 15 bases remaining between them. The CDR3 covers 15 residues.

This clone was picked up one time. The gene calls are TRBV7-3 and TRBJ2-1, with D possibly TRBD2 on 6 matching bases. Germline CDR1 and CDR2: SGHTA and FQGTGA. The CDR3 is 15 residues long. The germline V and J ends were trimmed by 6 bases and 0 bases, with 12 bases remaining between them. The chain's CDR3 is CASSRRGSSYNEQFF. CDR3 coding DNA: TGTGCCAGCAGTCGCCGGGGGAGCTCCTACAATGAGCAGTTCTTC.

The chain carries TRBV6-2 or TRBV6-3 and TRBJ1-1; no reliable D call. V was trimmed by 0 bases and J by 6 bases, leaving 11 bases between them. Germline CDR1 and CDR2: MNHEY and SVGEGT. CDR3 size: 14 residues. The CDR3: CASSYSLESSEAFF. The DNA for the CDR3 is TGTGCCAGCAGTTACTCCCTTGAAAGCTCTGAAGCTTTCTTT.

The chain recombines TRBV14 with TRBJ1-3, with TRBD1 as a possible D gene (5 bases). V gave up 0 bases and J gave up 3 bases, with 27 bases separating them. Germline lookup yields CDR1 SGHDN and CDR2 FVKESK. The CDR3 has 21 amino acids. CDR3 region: CASSQERRGSSSRALGNTIYF. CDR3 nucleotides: TGTGCCAGCAGCCAAGAAAGACGGGGGTCATCCTCGCGGGCTCTTGGAAACACCATATATTTT.

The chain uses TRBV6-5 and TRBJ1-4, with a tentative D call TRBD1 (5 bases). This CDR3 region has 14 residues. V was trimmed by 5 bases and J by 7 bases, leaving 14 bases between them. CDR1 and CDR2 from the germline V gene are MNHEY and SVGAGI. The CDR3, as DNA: TGTGCCAGCAGTCTGGGAGGGGTGGGTGAAAAACTGTTTTTT. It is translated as CASSLGGVGEKLFF.